These 20 T cell receptor beta chains share one sample of origin, sequenced in a study of blood T cells in healthy people across ages. A J-beta primer mix and a sample-barcoded 5' primer were used in a second PCR of roughly 6 to 11 cycles. TCRdb independently ran MiXCR on the 5' RACE reads; one entry per CDR3 protein. This table has about 1.8 million distinct CDR3 sequences, roughly 52% appearing once. The sequenced sample consisted of blood. These TCRs come from a woman in her forties in good health.

The chain links TRBV5-1 to TRBJ2-3, with D perhaps TRBD1 (5 bases). The CDR3 length is 16 residues. Germline V gene sequence: CDR1 SGHRS, CDR2 YFSETQ. V gave up 0 bases and J gave up 0 bases, with 11 bases separating them. The CDR3 DNA reads as TGCGCCAGCAGCTTGGATGTAGGGGTGAGCACAGATACGCAGTATTTT. Protein sequence: CASSLDVGVSTDTQYF.

This chain uses TRBV6-1 with TRBJ2-1; TRBD2 agrees at 11 bases. The CDR3 is 18 residues long. With 6 bases clipped from V and 6 bases from J, the junction kept 16 bases outside the gene matches. Germline CDR1 is MNHNS and CDR2 is SASEGT. CDR3 sequence (DNA): TGTGCCAGCAGCCGCTCCCCCGAAACTAGCGGGAGTATCAATGAGCAGTTCTTC. Encoded protein: CASSRSPETSGSINEQFF.

Worth noting for this clonotype: Relative to the germline gene, one junction end is altered; a read error may explain this. The CDR3 loop reads CASILDSLYNSPLHF. The CDR3 coding sequence is TGTGCCAGCATTTTAGACAGCCTCTATAATTCACCCCTCCACTTT. The chain is built from TRBV28 and TRBJ1-6, with D tentatively TRBD1 (5 bases). The length of the CDR3 is 15 residues. Germline lookup yields CDR1 MDHEN and CDR2 SYDVKM.

The rearrangement links TRBV6-5 to TRBJ1-4; a possible D gene is TRBD1 (6 bases). This CDR3 spans 16 amino acids. The V end lost 5 bases, the J end lost 8 bases, and 21 bases lay between the germline ends. Germline V lookup: CDR1 MNHEY, CDR2 SVGAGI. The CDR3 sequence: CASSQDLRGAEEKLFF. The CDR3 region has the DNA TGTGCCAGCAGTCAGGACCTCAGGGGCGCAGAGGAAAAACTGTTTTTT.

The rearrangement joins TRBV6-5 to TRBJ2-3; 9 bases fit TRBD2. The CDR3 has 15 amino acids. Germline V CDR1 and CDR2: MNHEY, SVGAGI. The trim removed 6 bases at V and 1 base at J, leaving 5 bases unmatched. The CDR3 reads CASRRAGGRTDTQYF. The CDR3 DNA is TGTGCCAGCAGAAGAGCGGGGGGCCGCACAGATACGCAGTATTTT.

The rearrangement links TRBV4-3 to TRBJ2-3; 13 bases line up with TRBD2. The V gene's germline CDR1 is LGHNA and CDR2 YSLEER. V shed 1 base and J 5 bases; nucleotides not matched to a gene: 6. CDR3 length equals 17 residues. In nucleotides, the CDR3 is TGCGCCAGCAGCCAAGGAGGACTAGCGGGGGCCCTAGATACGCAGTATTTT. It translates to CASSQGGLAGALDTQYF.

The chain has TRBV14 and TRBJ2-1, with 11 nucleotides matching TRBD2. The CDR3 spans 15 residues. V shed 4 bases, J shed 7 bases, and the junction held 6 bases outside the gene matches. CDR1 is SGHDN and CDR2 is FVKESK in the germline V gene. In DNA, the CDR3 is TGTGCCAGCAGCCCTTCTAGCGGGGGGTGGAATGAGCAGTTCTTC. Residues: CASSPSSGGWNEQFF.

The rearrangement joins TRBV7-2 to TRBJ1-2; D ambiguous. V shed 1 base and J shed 4 bases, with 19 bases lying between them. The CDR3 spans 17 residues. From germline, CDR1 is SGHTA and CDR2 FQGNSA. CDR3 sequence reads: CASSLGLPAQSGYGYTF. CDR3 DNA sequence: TGTGCCAGCAGCTTAGGCTTACCGGCTCAAAGTGGCTATGGCTACACCTTC.

This clonotype was seen more than once but under ten times. The chain carries TRBV7-2 and TRBJ2-5, with D possibly being TRBD2 (6 bases). Trimming shortened V by 5 bases and J by 5 bases, and 12 bases separated the two germline ends. Germline CDR1 reads SGHTA; CDR2 reads FQGNSA. The CDR3 loop spans 13 amino acids. DNA of the CDR3: TGTGCCAGCAGCCCCCAGGCGGGGGAGACCCAGTACTTC. Residues: CASSPQAGETQYF.

The chain employs TRBV6-6 and TRBJ1-6; TRBD1 matches 9 bases. With 0 bases clipped from V and 12 bases from J, the junction kept 3 bases outside the gene matches. The CDR3 loop spans 14 amino acids. Germline loops: CDR1 MNHNY, CDR2 SVGAGI (reference sequence). CDR3 nucleotide sequence: TGTGCCAGCAGTTACTCCGGGACAGGGCAACCCCTCCACTTT. It yields the protein CASSYSGTGQPLHF.

The chain combines TRBV20-1 with TRBJ2-1, with TRBD2 identical over 11 bases. The J segment lost 2 bases and the V segment lost 1 base, leaving 13 bases of the junction unmatched. The CDR3 length is 19 residues. The germline V gene has CDR1 DFQATT and CDR2 SNEGSKA (reference sequence). The CDR3 loop is CSARGISSGGTETYNEQFF. The CDR3 DNA reads as TGCAGTGCTAGAGGAATTTCTAGCGGGGGGACTGAAACCTACAATGAGCAGTTCTTC.

This chain joins TRBV9 and TRBJ2-4; tentative D call: TRBD2 (6 bases). Near its end, the DNA agrees better with TRBJ2-5, so the J call may be wrong. Germline V gene sequence: CDR1 SGDLS, CDR2 YYNGEE. This CDR3 spans 16 amino acids. The CDR3 region is CASSVGGTVAWETQYF. CDR3 DNA sequence: TGTGCCAGCAGCGTAGGCGGGACTGTTGCGTGGGAGACCCAGTACTTC.

This clonotype was observed a few times. The CDR3 DNA is TGCAGCGTTGTGGCATACCGGCTACAAGAGACCCAGTACTTC. Encoded protein: CSVVAYRLQETQYF. The chain links TRBV29-1 to TRBJ2-5; D uncertain. Trimming cost V 4 bases and J 2 bases, with 14 bases left between them. This CDR3 is built from 14 residues. Germline V gene lookup returns CDR1 SQVTM and CDR2 ANQGSEA.

A few counts support this clonotype. V is TRBV20-1 and J is TRBJ1-2, with 11 bases fitting TRBD1. In germline, CDR1 is DFQATT, CDR2 SNEGSKA (reference sequence). V gave up 2 bases and J gave up 8 bases; unmatched junction bases: 7. CDR3 size: 14 residues. The CDR3 here is CSARPGQGVGGYTF. CDR3 nucleotides: TGCAGTGCTAGACCGGGACAGGGGGTAGGCGGCTACACCTTC.

This clonotype was seen more than once but under ten times. The CDR3 sequence: CASSALQIEAFF. DNA of the CDR3: TGTGCCAGCAGCGCTCTACAGATTGAAGCTTTCTTT. The chain couples TRBV7-2 to TRBJ1-1; D is ambiguous. Per germline, CDR1 SGHTA and CDR2 FQGNSA. The ends were cut back, 5 bases at V and 7 bases at J, with 11 bases in the middle. This CDR3 has 12 residues. The variable domain in full, with the rest retrieved from reference TRBV7-2 and TRBJ1-1, is GAGVSQSPSNKVTEKGKDVELRCDPISGHTALYWYRQSLGQGLEFLIYFQGNSAPDKSGLPSDRFSAERTGGSVSTLTIQRTQQEDSAVYLCASSALQIEAFFGQGTRLTVV.

This clonotype has just a few counts. The CDR3 here is CASMLAGAKNIQYF. The DNA for the CDR3 is TGTGCCAGCATGCTAGCGGGGGCCAAAAACATTCAGTACTTC. The chain joins TRBV27 to TRBJ2-4; 9 bases match TRBD2. V lost 7 bases to trimming and J lost 1 base; unmatched junction nucleotides: 2. Germline CDR1 and CDR2: MNHEY and SMNVEV (reference sequence). CDR3 length: 14 amino acids.

This clonotype came up a few times. The chain couples TRBV5-1 to TRBJ2-5; 7 nucleotides align to TRBD1. Germline assignment: CDR1 SGHRS and CDR2 YFSETQ. This CDR3 region has 15 residues. Germline trimming cut 7 bases from V and 1 base from J; bases unmatched to any gene: 10. This chain's CDR3 is CASGTTGTAQETQYF. CDR3 in DNA: TGCGCCAGCGGAACGACCGGGACAGCCCAAGAGACCCAGTACTTC.

A few counts support this clonotype. Germline and junction disagree at one end, which may indicate a read error. As DNA, the CDR3 is TGTGCTAGCAGCCAAACCGACAGGGCTCAAGAGACCCAGTACTTC. Residues: CASSQTDRAQETQYF. The chain is built from TRBV7-7 and TRBJ2-5; 7 bases are a match to TRBD1. The V gene's germline CDR1 is SSHAT and CDR2 FNYEAQ (reference sequence). This CDR3 is 15 amino acids long.

This clonotype came up a few times. This chain links TRBV27 with TRBJ2-3; 13 bases are a match to TRBD2. This CDR3 contains 16 residues. Trimming cost V 8 bases and J 2 bases; bases outside gene matches: 7. Germline CDR1 and CDR2: MNHEY and SMNVEV (reference sequence). The DNA of the CDR3 is TGTGCCAGCTTACAACTAGCGGGGGGGATCACAGATACGCAGTATTTT. Translating it yields CASLQLAGGITDTQYF.

This clonotype was recorded once. V and J are TRBV7-9 and TRBJ2-3; 15 bases agree with TRBD2. From germline, CDR1 is SEHNR and CDR2 FQNEAQ (reference sequence). There are 17 residues in the CDR3. V lost 5 bases and J lost 4; bases outside the gene matches: 7. DNA for the CDR3: TGTGCCAGCAGCACTTTTCGGACTAGCGGGGGGGCAGATACGCAGTATTTT. Residues: CASSTFRTSGGADTQYF. Variable domain in full (rest from reference TRBV7-9 and TRBJ2-3): DTGVSQNPRHKITKRGQNVTFRCDPISEHNRLYWYRQTLGQGPEFLTYFQNEAQLEKSRLLSDRFSAERPKGSFSTLEIQRTEQGDSAMYLCASSTFRTSGGADTQYFGPGTRLTVL.